This is a list of T cell receptor beta chains from one sample in a study of T cells in Graves' hyperthyroidism and ophthalmopathy. TCRdb recomputed calls from the multiplex PCR reads with MiXCR, one row per CDR3 protein. The table has approximately 430,000 distinct CDR3 sequences, roughly 14% seen once. The source material was blood. The origin of the receptors is a man in his late teens or twenties with Graves' ophthalmopathy. Each CDR3 is given with its conserved first and last residue. The D gene is left open where the match is weak. Only some rows state a clone size, as once, few, many or a class for expanded clones.

TRBV6-1	-	16	many	TRBJ2-5	CASSLYPGTLGATQYF	TGTGCCAGCAGTTTGTACCCCGGGACACTGGGGGCGACCCAGTACTTC
TRBV5-6	TRBD1	15	many	TRBJ1-1	CASSSLTGGNTEAFF	TGTGCCAGCAGTTCTTTAACAGGGGGCAACACTGAAGCTTTCTTT
TRBV5-1	-	12	many	TRBJ2-1	CASSLGLNEQFF	TGTGCCAGCAGCCTCGGGCTAAATGAGCAGTTCTTC
TRBV4-1	TRBD2	16	once	TRBJ2-7	CASSSQSGGGTYEQYF	TGCGCCAGCAGCTCCCAGTCGGGGGGGGGAACCTACGAGCAGTACTTC
TRBV11-2	-	12	many	TRBJ2-7	CASSLDRYEQYF	TGTGCCAGCAGCTTAGACCGCTACGAGCAGTACTTC
TRBV11-2	-	13	few	TRBJ2-5	CASSLDSEETQYF	TGTGCCAGCAGCTTAGATTCTGAAGAGACCCAGTACTTC
TRBV29-1	-	13	many	TRBJ1-2	CSVEAGDPYGYTF	TGCAGCGTTGAGGCAGGGGATCCCTATGGCTACACCTTC
TRBV5-1	TRBD2	18	many	TRBJ2-3	CASSWMTSGSRLVDTQYF	TGCGCCAGCAGCTGGATGACTAGCGGGAGCCGGTTGGTAGATACGCAGTATTTT
TRBV10-3	-	14	-	TRBJ2-5	CAIKPEVLQETQYF	TGTGCCATCAAACCCGAGGTTCTCCAAGAGACCCAGTACTTC
TRBV5-5	TRBD2	16	many	TRBJ2-7	CASSFGTSGGSYEQYF	TGTGCCAGCAGCTTTGGGACTAGCGGGGGTTCCTACGAGCAGTACTTC
TRBV30	-	15	many	TRBJ2-3	CAWSERSWELDTQYF	TGTGCCTGGAGTGAGAGAAGCTGGGAACTAGATACGCAGTATTTT
TRBV30	-	11	many	TRBJ1-1	CAWRGFTEAFF	TGTGCCTGGCGGGGATTCACTGAAGCTTTCTTT
TRBV7-2	-	16	-	TRBJ2-7	CAGSFSGRSPSYEQYF	TGTGCCGGCAGCTTTTCAGGACGGTCTCCGAGCTACGAGCAGTACTTC
TRBV2	TRBD2	13	-	TRBJ2-1	CASRTSGGVEQFF	TGTGCCAGCAGGACTAGCGGGGGGGTTGAGCAGTTCTTC
TRBV10-3	-	11	-	TRBJ1-4	CAIGSDEKLFF	TGTGCCATCGGGTCGGATGAAAAACTGTTTTTT
TRBV7-6	-	13	-	TRBJ1-5	CASSLGPGQPQHF	TGTGCCAGCAGCTTAGGTCCGGGTCAGCCCCAGCATTTT
TRBV29-1	-	12	many	TRBJ1-1	CSVREGRTEAFF	TGCAGCGTGAGGGAGGGGCGGACTGAAGCTTTCTTT
TRBV30	-	13	few	TRBJ2-2	CAWTPSHTGELFF	TGTGCCTGGACCCCCTCGCACACCGGGGAGCTGTTTTTT
TRBV27	-	15	many	TRBJ2-7	CASSLSGDNPYEQYF	TGTGCCAGCAGTTTATCAGGGGACAACCCCTACGAGCAGTACTTC
TRBV12-5	-	14	many	TRBJ2-3	CASGFQSSTDTQYF	TGTGCTAGTGGTTTTCAATCTAGCACAGATACGCAGTATTTT
TRBV18	-	14	many	TRBJ1-1	CASSPTVGPSEAFF	TGTGCCAGCTCACCAACTGTCGGGCCCTCTGAAGCTTTCTTT
TRBV9	-	15	-	TRBJ2-3	CASSVARLNTDMQYF	TGTGCCAGCAGCGTAGCGAGACTAAACACAGATATGCAGTATTTT
TRBV10-1	TRBD1	14	-	TRBJ2-5	CASSGTGGAQTQYF	TGCGCCAGCAGTGGGACAGGGGGCGCGCAGACCCAGTACTTC
TRBV30	-	12	few	TRBJ1-3	CAWSRRGNTIYF	TGTGCCTGGAGTCGGAGGGGAAACACCATATATTTT
TRBV7-9	TRBD1	14	many	TRBJ2-1	CASKAGTAFNEQFF	TGTGCCAGCAAGGCCGGGACAGCGTTCAATGAGCAGTTCTTC
TRBV5-1	-	14	-	TRBJ2-7	CASSPGDNPYEQYF	TGCGCCAGCAGCCCAGGGGACAACCCCTACGAGCAGTACTTC
TRBV6-1	-	11	many	TRBJ2-1	CASSYGNEQFF	TGTGCCAGCAGTTACGGCAATGAGCAGTTCTTC
TRBV7-9	TRBD1	16	many	TRBJ1-2	CASSLMRTGAIYGYTF	TGTGCCAGCAGCTTGATGCGTACAGGGGCGATCTATGGCTACACCTTC
TRBV9	-	14	few	TRBJ1-2	CASSPDMGGNGYTF	TGTGCCAGCAGCCCCGACATGGGGGGGAATGGCTACACCTTC
TRBV5-1	TRBD1	20	many	TRBJ1-1	CASSLEWAGGAGLVNTEAFF	TGCGCCAGCAGCTTGGAGTGGGCAGGGGGCGCTGGATTGGTGAACACTGAAGCTTTCTTT
TRBV27	TRBD1	15	many	TRBJ2-7	CASSLTDRVAYEQYF	TGTGCCAGCAGTTTAACGGACAGGGTCGCCTACGAGCAGTACTTC
TRBV9	-	15	few	TRBJ1-2	CASSVDGGINYGYTF	TGTGCCAGCAGCGTAGACGGGGGAATTAACTATGGCTACACCTTC
TRBV27	-	13	many	TRBJ1-2	CASPPGTNYGYTF	TGTGCCAGCCCCCCTGGCACTAACTATGGCTACACCTTC
TRBV5-1	-	14	-	TRBJ2-7	CASSLDSGNYEQYF	TGCGCCAGCAGCTTGGATAGCGGAAACTACGAGCAGTACTTC
TRBV28	TRBD2	14	many	TRBJ2-1	CASSGREGDNEQFF	TGTGCCAGCAGTGGGCGGGAGGGCGACAATGAGCAGTTCTTC
TRBV29-1	-	12	many	TRBJ2-7	CSVFEGSYEQYF	TGCAGCGTCTTCGAGGGGTCCTACGAGCAGTACTTC
TRBV6-1	-	16	-	TRBJ2-1	CASSRGGGTGVGEQFF	TGTGCCAGCAGTCGGGGGGGGGGGACAGGAGTTGGTGAGCAGTTCTTC
TRBV27	-	17	many	TRBJ1-6	CASSYTPGQPDNSPLHF	TGTGCCAGCAGCTATACCCCGGGGCAGCCAGATAATTCACCCCTCCACTTT
TRBV27	TRBD2	14	many	TRBJ2-3	CASRLAGGIDTQYF	TGTGCCAGCAGGCTAGCGGGAGGGATAGATACGCAGTATTTT
TRBV12-3/TRBV12-4	TRBD1	16	many	TRBJ1-2	CASSWGTGQTIYGYTF	TGTGCCAGCAGTTGGGGGACAGGCCAAACAATTTATGGCTACACCTTC